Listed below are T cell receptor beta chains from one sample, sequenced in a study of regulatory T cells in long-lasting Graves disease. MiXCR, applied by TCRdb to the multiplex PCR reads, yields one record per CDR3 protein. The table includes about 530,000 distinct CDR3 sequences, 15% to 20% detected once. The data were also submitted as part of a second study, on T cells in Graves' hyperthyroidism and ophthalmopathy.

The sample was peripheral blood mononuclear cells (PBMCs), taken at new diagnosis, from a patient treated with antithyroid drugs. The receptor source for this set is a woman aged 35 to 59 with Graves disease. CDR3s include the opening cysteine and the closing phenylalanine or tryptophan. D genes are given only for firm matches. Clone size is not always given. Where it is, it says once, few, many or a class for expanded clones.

cdr3_nt: TGTGCCAGCAGGGGACTAGTCCTCACCGGGGAGCTGTTTTTT; cdr3_aa: CASRGLVLTGELFF; v_call: TRBV2; d_call: TRBD2; clone_size: many; j_call: TRBJ2-2
cdr3_nt: TGTGCCAGCTCACCAGGGGGGGGCAGGGACACTGAAGCTTTCTTT; cdr3_aa: CASSPGGGRDTEAFF; v_call: TRBV18; d_call: NA; clone_size: many; j_call: TRBJ1-1
cdr3_nt: TGTGCCAGCTCAACTTCAGGGGGTCCCCTATACGAGCAGTACTTC; cdr3_aa: CASSTSGGPLYEQYF; v_call: TRBV18; d_call: TRBD1; clone_size: many; j_call: TRBJ2-7
cdr3_nt: TGTGCCAGCAGCTTGATGGCAGGGGGCGTGGGCACTGGAGCTTTCTTT; cdr3_aa: CASSLMAGGVGTGAFF; v_call: TRBV6-2/TRBV6-3; d_call: TRBD1; clone_size: NA; j_call: TRBJ1-1
cdr3_nt: TGCAGCACAGACAGGGGACGAACCGGGGAGCTGTTTTTT; cdr3_aa: CSTDRGRTGELFF; v_call: TRBV29-1; d_call: TRBD1; clone_size: few; j_call: TRBJ2-2
cdr3_nt: TGCGCCAGCAGCCAAGCGGACAGGTCCTACGAGCAGTACTTC; cdr3_aa: CASSQADRSYEQYF; v_call: TRBV4-1; d_call: TRBD1; clone_size: NA; j_call: TRBJ2-7
cdr3_nt: TGTGCCAGCAGCAAAGACCCAACAGGTTGGGGCTACACCTTC; cdr3_aa: CASSKDPTGWGYTF; v_call: TRBV3-1; d_call: NA; clone_size: many; j_call: TRBJ1-2
cdr3_nt: TGTGCCAGCACTACAGGGAGCTCCTACGAGCAGTACTTC; cdr3_aa: CASTTGSSYEQYF; v_call: TRBV6-2/TRBV6-3; d_call: NA; clone_size: many; j_call: TRBJ2-7
cdr3_nt: TGTGCCAGCAGTTTGGTCCCAGCGGGGGGGCGGGATGAGCAGTTCTTC; cdr3_aa: CASSLVPAGGRDEQFF; v_call: TRBV12-3/TRBV12-4; d_call: TRBD2; clone_size: many; j_call: TRBJ2-1
cdr3_nt: TGTGCCACCAGCAAGGACCGAACCTACGAGCAGTACTTC; cdr3_aa: CATSKDRTYEQYF; v_call: TRBV15; d_call: NA; clone_size: NA; j_call: TRBJ2-7
cdr3_nt: TGTGCCAGCAGCCAAGTCGGAAGCGGGGGGGGAGGCACCGGGGAGCTGTTTTTT; cdr3_aa: CASSQVGSGGGGTGELFF; v_call: TRBV3-1; d_call: TRBD2; clone_size: few; j_call: TRBJ2-2
cdr3_nt: TGTGCCAGTAGTTCCTACTCCGGGGGGAACACTGAAGCTTTCTTT; cdr3_aa: CASSSYSGGNTEAFF; v_call: TRBV19; d_call: NA; clone_size: NA; j_call: TRBJ1-1
cdr3_nt: TGTGCCAGCACATTGGGGCTCTCTGGAAACACCATATATTTT; cdr3_aa: CASTLGLSGNTIYF; v_call: TRBV28; d_call: NA; clone_size: many; j_call: TRBJ1-3
cdr3_nt: TGTGCCAGCTCACCACAGGGGAATGTTGAAAAACTGTTTTTT; cdr3_aa: CASSPQGNVEKLFF; v_call: TRBV18; d_call: NA; clone_size: many; j_call: TRBJ1-4
cdr3_nt: TGTGCCAGCAGCCAATCACCGGGACAGGGGGCAGGTACGCAGTATTTT; cdr3_aa: CASSQSPGQGAGTQYF; v_call: TRBV16; d_call: TRBD1; clone_size: few; j_call: TRBJ2-3
cdr3_nt: TGTGCCAGCTCACGGTCTCGGGGGAACACTGAAGCTTTCTTT; cdr3_aa: CASSRSRGNTEAFF; v_call: TRBV18; d_call: NA; clone_size: many; j_call: TRBJ1-1
cdr3_nt: TGTGCCAGCTCACCGATCCCCCAGGGGGTTGGCAATGAGCAGTTCTTC; cdr3_aa: CASSPIPQGVGNEQFF; v_call: TRBV18; d_call: TRBD1; clone_size: NA; j_call: TRBJ2-1
cdr3_nt: TGCAGCGTACGGGACAGGGGGGCAACTAACTATGGCTACACCTTC; cdr3_aa: CSVRDRGATNYGYTF; v_call: TRBV29-1; d_call: TRBD1; clone_size: NA; j_call: TRBJ1-2
cdr3_nt: TGTGCCAGCAGTTTCGGCGCGACAGGGCTGGGCATGGATGAGCAGTTCTTC; cdr3_aa: CASSFGATGLGMDEQFF; v_call: TRBV12-3/TRBV12-4; d_call: TRBD1; clone_size: many; j_call: TRBJ2-1
cdr3_nt: TGTGCCAGCAGCTTAGTTGGGACAGGGGGGCCTAGCGAACTGTTTTTT; cdr3_aa: CASSLVGTGGPSELFF; v_call: TRBV7-2; d_call: TRBD1; clone_size: NA; j_call: TRBJ1-4